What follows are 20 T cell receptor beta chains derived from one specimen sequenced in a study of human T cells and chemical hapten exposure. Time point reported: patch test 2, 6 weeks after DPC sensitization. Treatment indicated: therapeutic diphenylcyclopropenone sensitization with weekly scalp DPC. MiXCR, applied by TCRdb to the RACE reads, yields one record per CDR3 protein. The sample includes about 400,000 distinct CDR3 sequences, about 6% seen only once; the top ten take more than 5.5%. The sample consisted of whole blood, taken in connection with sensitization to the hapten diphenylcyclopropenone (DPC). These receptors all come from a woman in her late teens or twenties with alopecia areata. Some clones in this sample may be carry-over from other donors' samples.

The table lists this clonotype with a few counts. The CDR3 DNA is TGTGCCAGCAGCCCCGACAGAGAATACGAGCAGTACTTC. Encoded protein: CASSPDREYEQYF. V and J are TRBV7-2 and TRBJ2-7; a weak D match, TRBD1 (5 bases). The V end was cut by 5 bases, the J end by 4 bases, with 12 bases between. Germline values: CDR1 SGHTA, CDR2 FQGNSA. CDR3 length equals 13 residues.

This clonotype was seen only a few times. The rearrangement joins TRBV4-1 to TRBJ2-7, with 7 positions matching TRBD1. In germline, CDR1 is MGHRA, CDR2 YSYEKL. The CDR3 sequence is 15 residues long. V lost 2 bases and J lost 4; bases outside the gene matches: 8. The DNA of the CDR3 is TGCGCCAGCAGCCAATTGACAGGGTTCGGATACGAGCAGTACTTC. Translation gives CASSQLTGFGYEQYF.

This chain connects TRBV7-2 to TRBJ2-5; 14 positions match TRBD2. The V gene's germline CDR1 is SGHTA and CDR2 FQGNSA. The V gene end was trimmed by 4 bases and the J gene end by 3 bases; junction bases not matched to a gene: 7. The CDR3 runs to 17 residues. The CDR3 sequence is CASSSHSGLAGEETQYF. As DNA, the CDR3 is TGTGCCAGCAGCTCCCATTCGGGACTAGCGGGGGAAGAGACCCAGTACTTC.

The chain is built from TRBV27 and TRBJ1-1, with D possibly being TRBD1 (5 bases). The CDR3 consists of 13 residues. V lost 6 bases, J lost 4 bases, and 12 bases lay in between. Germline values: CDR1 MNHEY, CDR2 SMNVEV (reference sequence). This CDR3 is CASRSGVGTEAFF. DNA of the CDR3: TGTGCCAGCAGGTCGGGGGTGGGCACTGAAGCTTTCTTT.

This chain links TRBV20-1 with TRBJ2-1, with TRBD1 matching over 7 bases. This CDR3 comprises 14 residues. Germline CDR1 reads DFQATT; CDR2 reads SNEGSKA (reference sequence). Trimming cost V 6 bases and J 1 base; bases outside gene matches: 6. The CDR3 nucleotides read TGCAGTGCCCTGAGGGGGCAATCCTACAATGAGCAGTTCTTC. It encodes CSALRGQSYNEQFF.

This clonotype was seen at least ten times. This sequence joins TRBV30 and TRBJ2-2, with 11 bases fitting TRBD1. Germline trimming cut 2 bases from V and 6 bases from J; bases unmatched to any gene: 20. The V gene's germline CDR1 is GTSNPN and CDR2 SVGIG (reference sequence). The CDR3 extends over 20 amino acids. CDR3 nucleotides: TGTGCCTGGAGTACCTCTGCTGTCACTTTCCGGGACAGGGGGTCCGGGGAGCTGTTTTTT. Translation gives CAWSTSAVTFRDRGSGELFF.

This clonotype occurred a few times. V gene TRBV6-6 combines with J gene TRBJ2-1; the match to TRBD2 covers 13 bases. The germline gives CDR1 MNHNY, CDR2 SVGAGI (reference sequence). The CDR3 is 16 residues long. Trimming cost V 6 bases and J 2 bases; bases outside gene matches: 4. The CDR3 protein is CASRKLAGGTYNEQFF. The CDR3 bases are TGTGCCAGCAGAAAACTAGCGGGGGGGACCTACAATGAGCAGTTCTTC.

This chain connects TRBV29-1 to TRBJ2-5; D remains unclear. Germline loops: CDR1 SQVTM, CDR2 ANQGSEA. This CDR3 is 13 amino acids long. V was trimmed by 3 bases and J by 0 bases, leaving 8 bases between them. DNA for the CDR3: TGCAGCGTTGAGTCCGCAGACCAAGAGACCCAGTACTTC. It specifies CSVESADQETQYF.

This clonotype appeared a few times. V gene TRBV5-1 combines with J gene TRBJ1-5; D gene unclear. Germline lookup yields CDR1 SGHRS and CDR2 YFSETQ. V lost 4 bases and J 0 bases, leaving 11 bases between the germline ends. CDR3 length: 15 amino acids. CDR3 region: CASSADGYSNQPQHF. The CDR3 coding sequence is TGCGCCAGCAGCGCGGACGGTTATAGCAATCAGCCCCAGCATTTT.

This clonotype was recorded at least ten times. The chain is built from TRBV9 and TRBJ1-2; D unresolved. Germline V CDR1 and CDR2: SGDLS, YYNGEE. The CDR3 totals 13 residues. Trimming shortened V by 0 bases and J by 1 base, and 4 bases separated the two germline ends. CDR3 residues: CASSVGHNYGYTF. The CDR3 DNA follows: TGTGCCAGCAGCGTAGGGCATAACTATGGCTACACCTTC.

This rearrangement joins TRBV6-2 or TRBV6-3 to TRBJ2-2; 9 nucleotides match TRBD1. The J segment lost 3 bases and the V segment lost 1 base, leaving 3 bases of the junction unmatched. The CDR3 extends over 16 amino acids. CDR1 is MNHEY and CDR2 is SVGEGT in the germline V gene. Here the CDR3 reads CASSYFRDRDTGELFF. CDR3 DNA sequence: TGTGCCAGCAGTTACTTCCGGGACAGGGACACCGGGGAGCTGTTTTTT.

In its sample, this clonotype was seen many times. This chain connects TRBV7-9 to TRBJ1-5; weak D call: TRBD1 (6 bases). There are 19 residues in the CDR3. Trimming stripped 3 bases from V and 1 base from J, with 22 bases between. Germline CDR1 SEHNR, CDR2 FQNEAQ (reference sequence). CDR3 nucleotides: TGTGCCAGCAGCTTGACGGATGGGGGGGCACCCAGAAGCAATCAGCCCCAGCATTTT. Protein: CASSLTDGGAPRSNQPQHF.

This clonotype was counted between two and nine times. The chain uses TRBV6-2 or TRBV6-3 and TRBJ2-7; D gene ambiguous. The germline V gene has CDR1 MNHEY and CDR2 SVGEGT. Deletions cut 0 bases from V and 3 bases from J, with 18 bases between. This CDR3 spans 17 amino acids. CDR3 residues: CASSYSWSKLLGYEQYF. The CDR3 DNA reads TGTGCCAGCAGTTACTCGTGGTCAAAACTACTTGGCTACGAGCAGTACTTC.

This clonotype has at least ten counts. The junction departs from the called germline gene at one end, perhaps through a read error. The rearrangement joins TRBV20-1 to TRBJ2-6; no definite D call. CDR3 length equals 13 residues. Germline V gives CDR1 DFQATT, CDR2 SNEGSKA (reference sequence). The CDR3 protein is CSARVPGANVLTF. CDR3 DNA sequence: TGCAGTGCGAGAGTCCCTGGGGCCAACGTCCTGACTTTC.

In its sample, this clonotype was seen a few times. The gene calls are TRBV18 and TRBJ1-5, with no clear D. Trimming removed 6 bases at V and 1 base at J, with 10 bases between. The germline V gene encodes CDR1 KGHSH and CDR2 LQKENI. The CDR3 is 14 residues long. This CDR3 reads CASSSAGSNQPQHF. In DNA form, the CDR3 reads TGTGCCAGCTCTTCAGCGGGGAGCAATCAGCCCCAGCATTTT.

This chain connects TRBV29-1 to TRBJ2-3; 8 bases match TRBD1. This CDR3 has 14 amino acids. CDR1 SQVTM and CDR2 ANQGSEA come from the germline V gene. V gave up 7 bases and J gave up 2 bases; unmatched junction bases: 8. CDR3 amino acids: CSGSQGVSTDTQYF. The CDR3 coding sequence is TGCAGCGGATCACAGGGGGTTTCCACAGATACGCAGTATTTT.

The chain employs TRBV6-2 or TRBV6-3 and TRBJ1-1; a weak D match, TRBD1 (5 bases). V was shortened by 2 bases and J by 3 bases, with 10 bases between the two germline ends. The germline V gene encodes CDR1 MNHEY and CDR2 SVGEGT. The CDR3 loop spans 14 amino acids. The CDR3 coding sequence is TGTGCCAGCAGTTACCCCGACAGAGACACTGAAGCTTTCTTT. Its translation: CASSYPDRDTEAFF.

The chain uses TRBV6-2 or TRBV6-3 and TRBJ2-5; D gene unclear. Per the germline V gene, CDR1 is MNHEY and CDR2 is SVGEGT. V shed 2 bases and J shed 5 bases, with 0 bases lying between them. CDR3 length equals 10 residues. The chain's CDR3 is CASSYETQYF. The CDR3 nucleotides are TGTGCCAGCAGTTACGAGACCCAGTACTTC.

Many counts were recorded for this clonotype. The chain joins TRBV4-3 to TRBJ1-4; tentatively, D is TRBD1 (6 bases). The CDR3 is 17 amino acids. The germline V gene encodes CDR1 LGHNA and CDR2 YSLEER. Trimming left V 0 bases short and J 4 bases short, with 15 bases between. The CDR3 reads CASSQDASRGVNEKLFF. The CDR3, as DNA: TGCGCCAGCAGCCAAGATGCCTCTAGGGGGGTTAATGAAAAACTGTTTTTT.

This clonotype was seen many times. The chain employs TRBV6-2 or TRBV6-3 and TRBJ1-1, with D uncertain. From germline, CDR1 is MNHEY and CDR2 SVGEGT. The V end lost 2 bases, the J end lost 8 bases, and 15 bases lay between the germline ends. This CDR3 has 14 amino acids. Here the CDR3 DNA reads TGTGCCAGCAGTTACGAGCCCAAGGTCCGCGAAGCTTTCTTT. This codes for CASSYEPKVREAFF.